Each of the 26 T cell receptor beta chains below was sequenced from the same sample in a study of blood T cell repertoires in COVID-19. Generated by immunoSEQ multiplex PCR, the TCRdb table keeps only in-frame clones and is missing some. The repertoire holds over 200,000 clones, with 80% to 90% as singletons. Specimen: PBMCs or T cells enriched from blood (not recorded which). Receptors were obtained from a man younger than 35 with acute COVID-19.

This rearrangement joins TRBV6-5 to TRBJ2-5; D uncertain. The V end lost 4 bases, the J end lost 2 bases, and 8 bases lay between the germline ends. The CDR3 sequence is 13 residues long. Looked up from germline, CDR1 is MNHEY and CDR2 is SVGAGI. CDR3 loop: CASSSPVQETQYF. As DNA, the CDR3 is TGTGCCAGCAGTTCCCCAGTTCAAGAGACCCAGTACTTC.

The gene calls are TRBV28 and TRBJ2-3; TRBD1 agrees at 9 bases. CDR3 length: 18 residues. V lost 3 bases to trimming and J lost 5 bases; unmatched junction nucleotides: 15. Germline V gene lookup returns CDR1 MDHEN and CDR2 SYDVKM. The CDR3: CASSLDPWTGELVDTQYF. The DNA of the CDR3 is TGTGCCAGCAGTTTGGATCCTTGGACAGGGGAGCTCGTAGATACGCAGTATTTT. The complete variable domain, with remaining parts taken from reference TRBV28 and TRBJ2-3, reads DVKVTQSSRYLVKRTGEKVFLECVQDMDHENMFWYRQDPGLGLRLIYFSYDVKMKEKGDIPEGYSVSREKKERFSLILESASTNQTSMYLCASSLDPWTGELVDTQYFGPGTRLTVL.

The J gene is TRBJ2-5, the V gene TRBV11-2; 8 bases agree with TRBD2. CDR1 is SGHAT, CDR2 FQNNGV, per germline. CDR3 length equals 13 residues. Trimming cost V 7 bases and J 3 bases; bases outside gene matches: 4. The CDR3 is CASNRGLEETQYF. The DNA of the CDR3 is TGTGCCAGCAACCGGGGACTAGAAGAGACCCAGTACTTC.

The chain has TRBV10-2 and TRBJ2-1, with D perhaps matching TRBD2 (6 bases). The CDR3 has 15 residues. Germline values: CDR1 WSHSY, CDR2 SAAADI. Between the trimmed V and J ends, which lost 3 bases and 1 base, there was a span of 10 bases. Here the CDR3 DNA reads TGCGCCAGCAGTGAAGCGGGTTCATCCTACAATGAGCAGTTCTTC. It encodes CASSEAGSSYNEQFF.

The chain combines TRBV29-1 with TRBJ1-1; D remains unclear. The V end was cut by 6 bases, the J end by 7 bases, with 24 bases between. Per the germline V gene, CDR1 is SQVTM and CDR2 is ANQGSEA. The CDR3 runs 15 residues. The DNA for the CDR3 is TGCAGCGTCCCTCCTTTTGAGGCATCTCGGATTGAAGCTTTCTTT. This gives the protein CSVPPFEASRIEAFF.

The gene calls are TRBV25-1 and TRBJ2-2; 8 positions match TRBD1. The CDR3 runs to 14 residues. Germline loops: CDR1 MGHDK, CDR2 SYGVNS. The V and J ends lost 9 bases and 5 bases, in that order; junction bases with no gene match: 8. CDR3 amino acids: CARPRDRRTGELFF. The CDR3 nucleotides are TGTGCCAGACCAAGGGACAGGCGGACCGGGGAGCTGTTTTTT.

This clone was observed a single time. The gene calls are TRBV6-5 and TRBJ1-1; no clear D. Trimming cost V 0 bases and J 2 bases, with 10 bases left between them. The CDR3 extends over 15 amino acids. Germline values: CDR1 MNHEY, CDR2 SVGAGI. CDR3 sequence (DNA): TGTGCCAGCAGTTACTCGGTCTATACTAACACTGAAGCTTTCTTT. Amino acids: CASSYSVYTNTEAFF.

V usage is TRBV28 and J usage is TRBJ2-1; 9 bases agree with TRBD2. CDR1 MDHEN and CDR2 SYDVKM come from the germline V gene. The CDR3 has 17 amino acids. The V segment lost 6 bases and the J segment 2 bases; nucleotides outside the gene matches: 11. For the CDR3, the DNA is TGTGCCAGCAGCGCTAGCCTGCCTAGCGGGACCTACAATGAGCAGTTCTTC. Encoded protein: CASSASLPSGTYNEQFF. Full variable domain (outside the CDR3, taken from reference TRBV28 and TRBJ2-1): DVKVTQSSRYLVKRTGEKVFLECVQDMDHENMFWYRQDPGLGLRLIYFSYDVKMKEKGDIPEGYSVSREKKERFSLILESASTNQTSMYLCASSASLPSGTYNEQFFGPGTRLTVL.

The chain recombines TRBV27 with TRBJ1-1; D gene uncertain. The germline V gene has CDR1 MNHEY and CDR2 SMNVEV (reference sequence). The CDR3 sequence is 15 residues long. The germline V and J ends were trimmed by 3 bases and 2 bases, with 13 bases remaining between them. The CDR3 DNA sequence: TGTGCCAGCAGTTTTACCGCCGTCCTAAACACTGAAGCTTTCTTT. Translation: CASSFTAVLNTEAFF.

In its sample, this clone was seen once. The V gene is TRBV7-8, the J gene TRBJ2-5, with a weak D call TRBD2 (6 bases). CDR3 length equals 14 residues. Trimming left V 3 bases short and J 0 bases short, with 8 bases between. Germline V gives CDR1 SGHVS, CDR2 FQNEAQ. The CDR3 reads CASSLGTYQETQYF. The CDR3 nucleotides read TGTGCCAGCAGCTTGGGGACTTACCAAGAGACCCAGTACTTC.

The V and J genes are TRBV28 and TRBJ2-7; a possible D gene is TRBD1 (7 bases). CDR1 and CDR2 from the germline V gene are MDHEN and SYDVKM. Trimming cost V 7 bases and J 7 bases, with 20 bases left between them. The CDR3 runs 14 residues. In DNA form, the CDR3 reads TGTGCCAGCACCGATATGGAGGGGGCGGAAGAGCAGTACTTC. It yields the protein CASTDMEGAEEQYF.

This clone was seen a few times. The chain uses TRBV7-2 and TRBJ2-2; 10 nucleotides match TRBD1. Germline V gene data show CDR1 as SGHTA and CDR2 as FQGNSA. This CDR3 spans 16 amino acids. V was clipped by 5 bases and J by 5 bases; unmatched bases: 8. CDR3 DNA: TGTGCCAGCAGCAGACGACAGGGGGCGAGGACCGGGGAGCTGTTTTTT. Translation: CASSRRQGARTGELFF.

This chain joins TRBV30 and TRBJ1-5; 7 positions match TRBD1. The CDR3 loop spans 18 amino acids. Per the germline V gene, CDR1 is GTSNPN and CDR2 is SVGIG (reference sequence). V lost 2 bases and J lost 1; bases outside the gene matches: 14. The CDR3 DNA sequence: TGTGCCTGGAGTACGGGTAGGAAGGGGGCGAGGAGCAATCAGCCCCAGCATTTT. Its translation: CAWSTGRKGARSNQPQHF.

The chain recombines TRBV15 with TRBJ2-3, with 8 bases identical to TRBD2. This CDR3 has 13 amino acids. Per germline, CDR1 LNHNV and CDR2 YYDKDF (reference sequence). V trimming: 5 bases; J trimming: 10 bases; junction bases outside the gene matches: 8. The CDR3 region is CATSPLSGRAQYF. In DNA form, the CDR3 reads TGTGCCACCAGCCCTTTGAGCGGGAGAGCGCAGTATTTT.

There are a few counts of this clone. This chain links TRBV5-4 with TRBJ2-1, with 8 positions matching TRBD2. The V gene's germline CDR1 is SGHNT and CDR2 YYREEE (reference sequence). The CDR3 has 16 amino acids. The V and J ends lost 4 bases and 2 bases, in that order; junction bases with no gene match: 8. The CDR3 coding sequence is TGTGCCAGCAGCCCCTCGCGGGAGGTCGCCTACAATGAGCAGTTCTTC. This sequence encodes CASSPSREVAYNEQFF.

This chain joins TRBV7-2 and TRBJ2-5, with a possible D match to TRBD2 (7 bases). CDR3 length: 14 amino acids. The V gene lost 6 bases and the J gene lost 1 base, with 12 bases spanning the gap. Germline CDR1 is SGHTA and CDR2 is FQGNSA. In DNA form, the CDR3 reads TGTGCCAGCAGTAACAGGGAGGGCCAAGAGACCCAGTACTTC. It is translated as CASSNREGQETQYF.

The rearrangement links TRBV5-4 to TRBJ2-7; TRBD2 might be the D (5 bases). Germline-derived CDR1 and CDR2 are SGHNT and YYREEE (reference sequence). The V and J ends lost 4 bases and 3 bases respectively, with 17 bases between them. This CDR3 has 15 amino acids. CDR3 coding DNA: TGTGCCAGCAGCCCACCCCAGCGGAGCTTCTACGAGCAGTACTTC. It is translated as CASSPPQRSFYEQYF. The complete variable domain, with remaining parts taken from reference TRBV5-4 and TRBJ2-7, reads ETGVTQSPTHLIKTRGQQVTLRCSSQSGHNTVSWYQQALGQGPQFIFQYYREEENGRGNFPPRFSGLQFPNYSSELNVNALELDDSALYLCASSPPQRSFYEQYFGPGTRLTVT.

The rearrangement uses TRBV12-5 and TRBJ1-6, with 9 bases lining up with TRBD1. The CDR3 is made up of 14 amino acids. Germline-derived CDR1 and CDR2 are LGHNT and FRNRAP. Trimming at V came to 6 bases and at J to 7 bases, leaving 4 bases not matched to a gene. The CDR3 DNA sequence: TGTGCTAGTGGGGGGACAGGGCCCAATTCACCCCTCCACTTT. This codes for CASGGTGPNSPLHF.

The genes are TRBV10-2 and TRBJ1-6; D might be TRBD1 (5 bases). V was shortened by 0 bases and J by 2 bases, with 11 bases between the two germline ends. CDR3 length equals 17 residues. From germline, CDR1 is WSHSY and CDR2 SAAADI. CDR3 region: CASSESTGSTYNSPLHF. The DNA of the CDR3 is TGCGCCAGCAGTGAGTCAACAGGATCGACCTATAATTCACCCCTCCACTTT.

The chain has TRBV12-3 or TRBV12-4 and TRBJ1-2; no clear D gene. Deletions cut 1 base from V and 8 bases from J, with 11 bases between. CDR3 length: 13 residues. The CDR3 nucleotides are TGTGCCAGCAGTTTAGTCCGAACAACGGGCTACACCTTC. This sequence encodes CASSLVRTTGYTF.

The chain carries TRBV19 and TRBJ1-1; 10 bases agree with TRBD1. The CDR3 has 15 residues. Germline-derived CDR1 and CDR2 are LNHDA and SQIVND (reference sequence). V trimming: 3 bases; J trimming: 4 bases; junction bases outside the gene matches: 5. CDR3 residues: CASSIRGDRGTEAFF. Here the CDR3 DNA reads TGTGCCAGTAGTATTAGAGGGGACAGGGGCACTGAAGCTTTCTTT.

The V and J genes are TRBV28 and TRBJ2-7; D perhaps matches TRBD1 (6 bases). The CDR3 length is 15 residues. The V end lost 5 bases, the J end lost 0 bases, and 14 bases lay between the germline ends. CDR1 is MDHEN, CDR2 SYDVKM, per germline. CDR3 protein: CASSLTGLFSYEQYF. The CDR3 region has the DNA TGTGCCAGCAGTCTCACAGGGCTTTTCTCCTACGAGCAGTACTTC.

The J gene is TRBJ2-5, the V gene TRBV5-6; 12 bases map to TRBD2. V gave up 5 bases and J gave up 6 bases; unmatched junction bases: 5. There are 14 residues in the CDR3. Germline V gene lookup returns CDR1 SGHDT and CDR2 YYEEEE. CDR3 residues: CASRSGLAGKTQYF. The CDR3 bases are TGTGCCAGCAGGTCAGGACTAGCGGGGAAGACCCAGTACTTC.

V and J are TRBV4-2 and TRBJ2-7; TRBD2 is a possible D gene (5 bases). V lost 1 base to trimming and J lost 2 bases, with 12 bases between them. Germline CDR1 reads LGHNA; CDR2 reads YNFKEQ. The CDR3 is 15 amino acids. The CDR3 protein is CASSQGGWGTYEQYF. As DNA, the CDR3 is TGTGCCAGCAGCCAAGGAGGGTGGGGTACCTACGAGCAGTACTTC.

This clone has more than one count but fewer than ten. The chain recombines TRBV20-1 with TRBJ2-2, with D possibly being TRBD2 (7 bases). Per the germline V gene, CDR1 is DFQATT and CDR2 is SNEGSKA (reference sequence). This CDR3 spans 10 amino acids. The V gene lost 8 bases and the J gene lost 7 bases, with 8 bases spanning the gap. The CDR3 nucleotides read TGCAGTAGGGGGGGCGGGGAGCTGTTTTTT. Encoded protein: CSRGGGELFF.

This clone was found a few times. The chain's CDR3 is CASSQPGTSGRETQYF. CDR3 DNA: TGTGCCAGCAGCCAACCCGGGACTAGCGGAAGAGAGACCCAGTACTTC. V usage is TRBV3-1 (or the pseudogene TRBV3-2) and J usage is TRBJ2-5, with 11 nucleotides matching TRBD2. Germline CDR1 is LGHDT and CDR2 is YNNKEL (reference sequence). The CDR3 is 16 amino acids. Germline trimming cut 2 bases from V and 4 bases from J; bases unmatched to any gene: 6.